This entry is about one TCR beta chain. This specimen belongs to a study of blood T cell repertoires in COVID-19. The authors' processing: Estimated nucleated cell counts came from reference gene primer amplification. Sequenced by immunoSEQ multiplex PCR; TCRdb stores in-frame clones only, minus some. V and J calls and clone size are those listed in that table; D and trimming were worked out from the DNA. This table has about 59,000 clones, 70% to 90% appearing once. The CDR3 is made up of 14 amino acids. The germline gives CDR1 MNHEY, CDR2 SVGAGI. V gave up 5 bases and J gave up 2 bases; unmatched junction bases: 3.

This receptor was taken from a woman over 75 with active COVID-19. The genes are TRBV6-5 and TRBJ1-5; 7 bases agree with TRBD1. The sequenced sample consisted of peripheral blood. Here the CDR3 DNA reads TGTGCCAGCAGTCATGGACAGGGCAATCAGCCCCAGCATTTT. Protein product: CASSHGQGNQPQHF.